This T cell receptor (beta chain) was found in a study of a mutant IDH1 vaccine in newly diagnosed glioma. Sample time point: baseline, week 1 (first vaccination visit). Described treatment: pre-vaccination baseline after standard-of-care therapy. This clone was observed a few times. TCRdb keeps only in-frame clones here, not all; method: immunoSEQ multiplex PCR. The sample has approximately 19,000 clones, approximately 86% seen once; the top ten hold approximately 5%. Losses at the gene ends were 6 bases for V and 1 base for J; bases not matched to a gene: 5. CDR3 size: 15 residues. Germline V CDR1 and CDR2: SNHLY, FYNNEI.

The sequence came from a man in his forties or fifties with glioma. The genes are TRBV2 and TRBJ2-2; 7 nucleotides match TRBD1. Sequenced here: PBMCs, sampled from a glioma patient treated with radiotherapy, temozolomide or both. CDR3 nucleotide sequence: TGTGCCAGCAGAGACAGGGAGTTGAACACCGGGGAGCTGTTTTTT. It is translated as CASRDRELNTGELFF. The full variable domain, with the rest looked up from reference TRBV2 and TRBJ2-2, is EPEVTQTPSHQVTQMGQEVILRCVPISNHLYFYWYRQILGQKVEFLVSFYNNEISEKSEIFDDQFSVERPDGSNFTLKIRSTKLEDSAMYFCASRDRELNTGELFFGEGSRLTVL.